This TCR beta chain originates from a study of blood T cell repertoires in COVID-19. Repertoires were generated with immunoSEQ multiplex PCR, while TCRdb's copy carries only in-frame clones and drops some. The sample carries around 71,000 clones, around nine tenths recorded once. Germline V gene sequence: CDR1 SGHRS, CDR2 YFSETQ. The CDR3 loop spans 16 amino acids. Trimming removed 0 bases at V and 0 bases at J, with 11 bases between. The J gene is TRBJ2-3, the V gene TRBV5-1, with D tentatively TRBD2 (5 bases). This receptor was taken from an older woman with acute or convalescent COVID-19. The sequencing sample was made of peripheral blood. CDR3 sequence reads: CASSLGLAESTDTQYF. The CDR3 DNA is TGCGCCAGCAGCTTGGGGCTAGCCGAAAGCACAGATACGCAGTATTTT.